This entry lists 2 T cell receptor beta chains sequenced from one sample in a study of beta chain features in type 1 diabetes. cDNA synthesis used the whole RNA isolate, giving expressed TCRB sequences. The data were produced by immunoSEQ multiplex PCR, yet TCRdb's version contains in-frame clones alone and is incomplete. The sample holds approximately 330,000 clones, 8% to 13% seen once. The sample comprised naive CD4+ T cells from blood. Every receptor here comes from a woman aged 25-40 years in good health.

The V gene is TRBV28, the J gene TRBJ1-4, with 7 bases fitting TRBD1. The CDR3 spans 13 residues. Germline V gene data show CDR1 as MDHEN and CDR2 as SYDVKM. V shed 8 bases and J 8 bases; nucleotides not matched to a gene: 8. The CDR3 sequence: CASSRTGREKLFF. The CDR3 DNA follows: TGTGCCAGCTCACGGACAGGACGAGAAAAACTGTTTTTT. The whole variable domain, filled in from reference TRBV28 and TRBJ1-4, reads DVKVTQSSRYLVKRTGEKVFLECVQDMDHENMFWYRQDPGLGLRLIYFSYDVKMKEKGDIPEGYSVSREKKERFSLILESASTNQTSMYLCASSRTGREKLFFGSGTQLSVL.

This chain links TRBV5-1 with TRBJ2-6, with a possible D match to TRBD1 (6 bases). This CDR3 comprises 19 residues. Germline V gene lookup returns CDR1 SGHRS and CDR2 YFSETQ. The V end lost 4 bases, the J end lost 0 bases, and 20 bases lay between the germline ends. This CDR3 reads CASSRDTHRLVSGANVLTF. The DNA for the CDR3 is TGCGCCAGCAGCCGGGACACCCACAGGTTGGTCTCTGGGGCCAACGTCCTGACTTTC.